This TCR beta chain was identified during a study of shared clonotypes between healthy human individuals. Measured with immunoSEQ multiplex PCR; TCRdb has only the in-frame clones, and not every one. Seen here are 2 million to 2.5 million clones, around 90% observed once, and the top ten hold approximately 0.4%. Trimming cost V 11 bases and J 7 bases; bases outside gene matches: 16. The CDR3 is 15 residues long. Germline values: CDR1 MDHEN, CDR2 SYDVKM. The sequenced sample consisted of naive CD4+ T cells from PBMCs. Subset denoted: CD45RA+ positively selected. This receptor was obtained from a man aged 18 to 30 in good health. Some clones in this sample may be carry-over from other donors' samples. The chain uses TRBV28 and TRBJ2-1; 8 nucleotides agree with TRBD2. The CDR3 DNA reads TGTGCCGGTAATTCGGGAAGCGGGGGATTAAATGAGCAGTTCTTC. This codes for CAGNSGSGGLNEQFF.